This paragraph covers one T cell receptor (beta chain) sequence. Its antigen is as yet unknown. The length of the CDR3 is 14 residues. V dropped 5 bases and J dropped 4; count of bases not matched to a gene: 6. The germline CDR1 and CDR2 sequences are MDHEN and SYDVKM. The sample comes from a study of cytomegalovirus exposure and HLA in healthy donors. Donors sampled were nominally healthy, though unrecorded immune exposures were likely. Study findings and constraints: Among TCR beta chains, those listed as cytomegalovirus-associated numbered approximately 150. According to a later analysis, donors in an Asian-associated ancestry cluster reportedly had fewer N-insertions than the roughly 660-donor mean. A later analysis found common viral pathogens apparently linked to several of the most significant clusters.

PCR involved 60 Vbeta and 13 Jbeta primers. Measured with immunoSEQ multiplex PCR; TCRdb has only the in-frame clones, and not every one. The table records 130,000 or so clones, roughly 80% of them present only once. This clonotype was obtained from a female donor in good health and CMV-seronegative. Sequencing input: PBMCs. The rearrangement joins TRBV28 to TRBJ1-2; TRBD1 matches at 8 bases. DNA of the CDR3: TGTGCCAGCAGTCTTGGGACAGGTTTCTATGGCTACACCTTC. Its protein product is CASSLGTGFYGYTF.